Each of the 4 T cell receptor beta chains below was sequenced from the same sample in a study of read filtering for tumor transcriptome and immune sequencing. Molecular barcoded adaptors covering alpha/delta and beta/gamma chains were used on approximately 400 ng RNA. Via MiXCR, TCRdb re-called the reads, giving one row per CDR3 protein. The sample shows some 80,000 distinct CDR3 sequences, about 12% of them seen only once. The sample taken for sequencing was a population of CD138-negative cells sorted from bone marrow. The receptor set was obtained from a donor aged 40 or over with multiple myeloma.

The chain recombines TRBV28 with TRBJ2-3, with D uncertain. The CDR3 extends over 14 amino acids. Germline CDR1 MDHEN, CDR2 SYDVKM. Trimming stripped 5 bases from V and 2 bases from J, with 11 bases between. CDR3 DNA sequence: TGTGCCAGCAGTCCTCACCGGAACACAGATACGCAGTATTTT. Its protein product is CASSPHRNTDTQYF. Based on the CDR3 plus reference TRBV28 and TRBJ2-3, the full variable domain is DVKVTQSSRYLVKRTGEKVFLECVQDMDHENMFWYRQDPGLGLRLIYFSYDVKMKEKGDIPEGYSVSREKKERFSLILESASTNQTSMYLCASSPHRNTDTQYFGPGTRLTVL.

The chain couples TRBV20-1 to TRBJ2-7, with a weak D call TRBD1 (6 bases). V lost 6 bases, J lost 1 base, and 16 bases lay in between. CDR3 length: 14 amino acids. From germline, CDR1 is DFQATT and CDR2 SNEGSKA (reference sequence). In nucleotides, the CDR3 is TGCAGTGCCAGACAGGAGTTGGGGTCCTACGAGCAGTACTTC. Its protein is CSARQELGSYEQYF.

In this sample, this clonotype turned up many times. The V call is TRBV5-1, the J call TRBJ2-2; D not certain. V shed 6 bases and J shed 1 base, with 13 bases lying between them. The length of the CDR3 is 15 residues. Germline-derived CDR1 and CDR2 are SGHRS and YFSETQ. CDR3 nucleotides: TGCGCCAGCACCTCCCTTAACCTGAACACCGGGGAGCTGTTTTTT. It specifies CASTSLNLNTGELFF.

This clonotype was observed at least ten times. The chain joins TRBV5-1 to TRBJ2-3, with D possibly TRBD1 on 6 matching bases. Deletions cut 0 bases from V and 0 bases from J, with 8 bases between. This CDR3 is built from 15 residues. Germline CDR1 reads SGHRS; CDR2 reads YFSETQ. The CDR3, as DNA: TGCGCCAGCAGCTTGGGGGGGCTAAGCACAGATACGCAGTATTTT. This gives the protein CASSLGGLSTDTQYF.